Here is one T cell receptor (beta chain) with its context. What it binds is not known. This record belongs to a study of T cell responses to AZD1222 COVID-19 vaccine. Study-wide context: Second doses at about 4 or about 12 weeks were pooled. Points from the study as a whole: Nearly half of the spike-specific TCRs reportedly recognize variant regions that carry no mutations.

Method: immunoSEQ multiplex PCR; TCRdb's copy keeps in-frame clones and lacks some. The sample records about 140,000 clones, around 93% being singletons. The germline V and J ends were trimmed by 1 base and 4 bases, with 10 bases remaining between them. The CDR3 has 14 amino acids. The germline gives CDR1 SGHAT, CDR2 FQNNGV. The chain links TRBV11-2 to TRBJ1-2, with D hard to call. The receptor was derived from an adult in good health. The material sequenced was peripheral blood, taken on day 0 of AZD1222 vaccination. CDR3 nucleotide sequence: TGTGCCAGCAGCTTAGTGAGCCAGAGCTATGGCTACACCTTC. Amino acid sequence: CASSLVSQSYGYTF.